Listed below are T cell receptor beta chains from one sample, sequenced in a study of T cell responses to AZD1222 COVID-19 vaccine. Assay: immunoSEQ multiplex PCR; the TCRdb copy retains only in-frame clones and omits some. The table shows around 130,000 clones, with about 85% occurring only once. The sequences come from peripheral blood, collected 28 days after the second AZD1222 dose. These receptors originate from an adult who received the AZD1222 COVID-19 vaccine. Each CDR3 is given with its conserved first and last residue. A D gene is named only where the DNA matches it firmly. Expanded clones are given a class, and other clones once, few, many or no size at all.

TRBD1 | . | TRBJ1-2 | TRBV6-2/TRBV6-3 | CASSYIKPGQGTGYTF | TGTGCCAGCAGTTACATCAAACCGGGACAGGGTACTGGCTACACCTTC
. | . | TRBJ2-7 | TRBV11-2 | CASSLDSVRKAGSYEQYF | TGTGCCAGCAGCTTAGATTCGGTTAGGAAGGCCGGTTCCTACGAGCAGTACTTC
. | . | TRBJ1-1 | TRBV19 | CASSRASEAFF | TGTGCCAGTAGTAGGGCGAGTGAAGCTTTCTTT
. | . | TRBJ2-2 | TRBV9 | CASSVEENTGELFF | TGTGCCAGCAGCGTTGAGGAAAACACCGGGGAGCTGTTTTTT
. | . | TRBJ1-6 | TRBV5-1 | CASSLAGTGSYNSPLHF | TGCGCCAGCAGCTTGGCGGGTACGGGTTCCTATAATTCACCCCTCCACTTT
TRBD1 | . | TRBJ2-2 | TRBV27 | CATPGQGAGGELFF | TGTGCCACCCCGGGACAGGGGGCGGGCGGGGAGCTGTTTTTT
. | . | TRBJ2-3 | TRBV12-3/TRBV12-4 | CASSLMEPDTQYF | TGTGCCAGCAGCCTGATGGAACCAGATACGCAGTATTTT
TRBD1 | . | TRBJ1-5 | TRBV9 | CASSAQGYGQPQHF | TGTGCCAGCAGCGCACAGGGGTACGGGCAGCCCCAGCATTTT
. | . | TRBJ2-3 | TRBV9 | CASSVGGSGSTDTQYF | TGTGCCAGCAGCGTAGGCGGCAGCGGGAGCACAGATACGCAGTATTTT
TRBD1 | . | TRBJ1-2 | TRBV5-1 | CASSLGTGTSNYGYTF | TGCGCCAGCAGCTTGGGGACAGGGACATCTAACTATGGCTACACCTTC
. | . | TRBJ1-4 | TRBV14 | CASSMQMLGETTNEKLFF | TGTGCCAGCAGCATGCAAATGTTAGGAGAAACAACTAATGAAAAACTGTTTTTT
. | . | TRBJ2-2 | TRBV11-2 | CASSRRAPGYTGELFF | TGTGCCAGCAGCAGAAGGGCCCCTGGTTACACCGGGGAGCTGTTTTTT
TRBD2 | . | TRBJ2-5 | TRBV4-3 | CASSPTGGFETQYF | TGCGCCAGCAGCCCGACGGGAGGATTTGAGACCCAGTACTTC
. | . | TRBJ1-1 | TRBV10-3 | CAISESAQGAFF | TGTGCCATCAGTGAGTCGGCCCAGGGAGCTTTCTTT
. | . | TRBJ2-3 | TRBV12-3/TRBV12-4 | CASRPSTDTQYF | TGTGCCAGCAGGCCCAGCACAGATACGCAGTATTTT
. | . | TRBJ1-2 | TRBV3-1/TRBV3-2 | CASSQDPVAAYGYTF | TGTGCCAGCAGCCAAGACCCCGTGGCGGCATATGGCTACACCTTC
. | . | TRBJ2-7 | TRBV27 | CASSFGPGYEQYF | TGTGCCAGCAGTTTTGGCCCCGGCTACGAGCAGTACTTC
. | . | TRBJ1-4 | TRBV19 | CASSNLAGDEKLFF | TGTGCCAGTAGCAACCTGGCCGGGGACGAAAAACTGTTTTTT
. | . | TRBJ1-4 | TRBV19 | CASRNSGTNEKLFF | TGTGCCAGTAGGAACAGCGGGACTAATGAAAAACTGTTTTTT
. | few | TRBJ1-2 | TRBV19 | CASSIPSSSGYTF | TGTGCCAGTAGTATTCCTTCGAGCTCTGGCTACACCTTC
. | few | TRBJ1-6 | TRBV30 | CASQAGLVSPLHF | TGTGCCTCCCAGGCAGGGTTGGTCTCACCCCTCCACTTT
TRBD1 | . | TRBJ1-2 | TRBV28 | CASSPTLDRGLYGYTF | TGTGCCAGCAGCCCGACCCTCGACAGGGGTCTATATGGCTACACCTTC
. | once | TRBJ2-3 | TRBV7-9 | CASSLARGNPTDTQYF | TGTGCCAGCAGCTTAGCCAGGGGAAACCCCACAGATACGCAGTATTTT
. | . | TRBJ2-7 | TRBV5-1 | CASSLAGSGTSASYEQYF | TGCGCCAGCAGCTTGGCCGGGTCAGGGACGTCAGCCTCCTACGAGCAGTACTTC
. | . | TRBJ2-7 | TRBV6-5 | CASSYRGTVGYEQYF | TGTGCCAGCAGTTATAGGGGGACGGTTGGCTACGAGCAGTACTTC
. | . | TRBJ2-7 | TRBV2 | CASRRSAPVYEQYF | TGTGCCAGCAGACGTTCGGCGCCTGTTTACGAGCAGTACTTC